The rows below give T cell receptor beta chains drawn from one sample of a study of blood T cell repertoires in COVID-19. Only in-frame clones appear in the TCRdb table, and some are missing; sequencing was by immunoSEQ multiplex PCR. The table lists a few hundred thousand clones, about 82% of them singletons. Sequencing used peripheral blood. These receptors came from a man older than 75 with acute or convalescent COVID-19. Both conserved end residues are part of each CDR3. Clone size is given for some rows only: seen once, a few or many times, or a class if the clone is expanded.

j_gene | abundance | v_gene | CDR3aa
TRBJ2-2 | NA | TRBV7-3 | CASSTTANTGELFF
TRBJ2-1 | NA | TRBV7-2 | CASSLTGYEQFF
TRBJ2-7 | NA | TRBV29-1 | CSVGGGTGFSYEQYF
TRBJ2-7 | NA | TRBV28 | CASSLVGKSYEQYF
TRBJ2-3 | NA | TRBV4-2 | CASSQELARASTDTQYF
TRBJ1-5 | NA | TRBV29-1 | CSVGQGGQPQHF
TRBJ2-3 | NA | TRBV2 | CASLRDRSTDTQYF
TRBJ2-2 | NA | TRBV7-2 | CASSRGLAGTGELFF
TRBJ2-7 | NA | TRBV6-2/TRBV6-3 | CASSYLQGAGEQYF
TRBJ2-2 | once | TRBV3-1/TRBV3-2 | CASSKGGIQLQNTGELFF
TRBJ2-2 | NA | TRBV24-1 | CATSVGRGVLGGELFF
TRBJ2-1 | once | TRBV29-1 | CSLWTQSSYNEQFF
TRBJ1-5 | once | TRBV27 | CASSPRQALLSPQHF
TRBJ2-7 | NA | TRBV5-1 | CASSLVTTGQPYEQYF
TRBJ1-2 | NA | TRBV19 | CASSMTGGEGYTF
TRBJ1-5 | NA | TRBV6-5 | CASSYWTGLDNQPQHF
TRBJ2-7 | NA | TRBV28 | CASSSLRLAGGFREQYF
TRBJ1-6 | NA | TRBV7-2 | CASSHRTGGNSPLHF
TRBJ1-1 | NA | TRBV19 | CASSTTGNTEAFF
TRBJ2-7 | NA | TRBV3-1/TRBV3-2 | CASSQAGRAEEQYF